The 5 T cell receptor beta chains reported below all come from one sample, sequenced in a study of T cells in Graves' hyperthyroidism and ophthalmopathy. Researchers amplified the TCR beta CDR3 regions from RNA transcripts. A first-round RT-PCR of the TCR CDR3 used the HTBI primer set. TCRdb reprocessed the multiplex PCR reads with MiXCR, giving one entry per CDR3 protein. This sample has about 600,000 distinct CDR3 sequences; 16% occur once, and the top ten carry roughly 3.3%. The sequencing sample was made of blood. The receptor set was obtained from a woman aged 40 to 50 with Graves' ophthalmopathy.

This clonotype occurred many times. The rearrangement links TRBV12-3 or TRBV12-4 to TRBJ1-1; D gene ambiguous. V was shortened by 2 bases and J by 8 bases, with 9 bases between the two germline ends. This CDR3 region has 12 residues. The CDR3 here is CASSLMGEEAFF. The CDR3, as DNA: TGTGCCAGCAGTTTAATGGGAGAGGAAGCTTTCTTT.

The table lists this clonotype with a few counts. The rearrangement joins TRBV12-3 or TRBV12-4 to TRBJ2-1; the match to TRBD2 covers 12 bases. The junction had 5 bases not matched to a gene; V was cut back by 7 bases and J by 4 bases. The length of the CDR3 is 15 residues. The CDR3 region is CASTRLAGAYNEQFF. In DNA form, the CDR3 reads TGTGCCAGCACGCGACTAGCGGGAGCATACAATGAGCAGTTCTTC.

In DNA form, the CDR3 reads TGCAGTGCTAGCGTGTATGGACTAGCGGGGGGGCCAAGATTAGATACGCAGTATTTT. This gives the protein CSASVYGLAGGPRLDTQYF. The chain carries TRBV20-1 and TRBJ2-3; 15 nucleotides match TRBD2. The trim removed 3 bases at V and 5 bases at J, leaving 15 bases unmatched. The germline V gene has CDR1 DFQATT and CDR2 SNEGSKA (reference sequence). CDR3 length: 19 residues.

This clonotype was counted between two and nine times. The V and J genes are TRBV29-1 and TRBJ2-3; the D is unclear. V lost 4 bases to trimming and J lost 0 bases, with 11 bases between them. This CDR3 is built from 14 residues. From germline, CDR1 is SQVTM and CDR2 ANQGSEA. CDR3 residues: CSVARTPSTDTQYF. Written as DNA, the CDR3 is TGCAGCGTTGCACGGACCCCTAGCACAGATACGCAGTATTTT.

This clonotype has at least ten counts. J is TRBJ1-1 and V is TRBV7-9; D ambiguous. Germline V gene lookup returns CDR1 SEHNR and CDR2 FQNEAQ (reference sequence). The V and J ends lost 4 bases and 1 base respectively, with 13 bases between them. The CDR3 spans 15 residues. The chain's CDR3 is CASSSQPGENTEAFF. CDR3 coding DNA: TGTGCCAGCAGCTCTCAACCTGGGGAGAACACTGAAGCTTTCTTT.